This TCR beta chain was found in a study of blood T cell repertoires in COVID-19. Background on the study: From T cells, B-cell-depleted T cells, or PBMCs came the material, which was cDNA or gDNA.

The length of the CDR3 is 14 residues. Trimming left V 4 bases short and J 3 bases short, with 13 bases between. Germline lookup yields CDR1 LNHDA and CDR2 SQIVND (reference sequence). Per the study methods: Reference gene primers were amplified, and this amplification served to estimate nucleated cell counts. Using immunoSEQ multiplex PCR, the repertoire was profiled, and TCRdb retains in-frame clones only, with some absent. Clone size and the V and J calls come from that table; the DNA yielded D and trimming. The sample lists 200,000 to 250,000 clones; approximately 88% were seen once. This clone was counted a single time.

The chain employs TRBV19 and TRBJ2-7; D is possibly TRBD2 (5 bases). The receptor was isolated from a woman aged 25-40 years who had been exposed to COVID-19. The sequenced sample was PBMCs or T cells enriched from blood (not recorded which). The CDR3 bases are TGTGCCAGTAGTAAGGCTAGCACCGGCTACGAGCAGTACTTC. Its protein is CASSKASTGYEQYF.